The rows below give T cell receptor beta chains drawn from one sample of a study of cytomegalovirus exposure and HLA in healthy donors. Generated by immunoSEQ multiplex PCR, the TCRdb table keeps only in-frame clones and is missing some. The table has 200,000 to 250,000 clones, 75% to 85% seen once. The specimen sequenced was PBMCs. The receptors originated from a woman aged 55-69 years in good health and CMV-seropositive. Each CDR3 is given with its conserved first and last residue. D genes are given only for firm matches. The listing skips clone size in some rows; elsewhere it reads once, few, many or a size class.

TRBV9	TRBJ2-1	TRBD2	-	CASSVASGNEQFF	TGTGCCAGCAGCGTAGCTAGCGGGAATGAGCAGTTCTTC
TRBV5-1	TRBJ2-2	-	-	CASSAGLPNTGELFF	TGCGCCAGCAGCGCAGGACTTCCTAACACCGGGGAGCTGTTTTTT
TRBV5-4	TRBJ2-1	-	-	CASSLVAFRNEQFF	TGTGCCAGCAGCTTGGTAGCCTTTAGAAATGAGCAGTTCTTC
TRBV7-6	TRBJ2-1	TRBD1	few	CASSSRQGHGWGEQFF	TGTGCCAGCAGCTCCCGACAGGGTCATGGGTGGGGGGAGCAGTTCTTC
TRBV28	TRBJ1-1	-	-	CASSPRWVNTEAFF	TGTGCCAGCAGTCCCAGGTGGGTGAACACTGAAGCTTTCTTT
TRBV28	TRBJ1-2	-	-	CASRSRKGREIYGYTF	TGTGCCAGCAGGTCGAGGAAGGGCAGGGAAATCTATGGCTACACCTTC
TRBV30	TRBJ1-5	-	-	CAWNREFSQPQHF	TGTGCCTGGAATCGAGAGTTTAGTCAGCCCCAGCATTTT
TRBV28	TRBJ2-7	TRBD2	-	CASSWRGAYEQYF	TGTGCCAGCAGTTGGCGGGGGGCCTACGAGCAGTACTTC
TRBV18	TRBJ2-7	TRBD1	-	CASSQDRGPIDEQYF	TGTGCCAGCTCACAAGACAGGGGGCCGATAGACGAGCAGTACTTC
TRBV2	TRBJ2-6	-	-	CASRGDSGANVLTF	TGTGCCAGCAGAGGAGACTCTGGGGCCAACGTCCTGACTTTC
TRBV5-4	TRBJ1-1	-	-	CASSLLGGGNTEAFF	TGTGCCAGCAGCCTCTTGGGGGGTGGGAACACTGAAGCTTTCTTT
TRBV12-5	TRBJ1-5	-	-	CASGLRPGYTQHF	TGTGCTAGTGGTTTGAGACCAGGGTATACCCAGCATTTT
TRBV11-2	TRBJ2-2	-	-	CASSAGWRDTGELFF	TGTGCCAGCAGTGCGGGGTGGCGCGACACCGGGGAGCTGTTTTTT
TRBV19	TRBJ2-7	TRBD1	-	CASSIRDRRGEQYF	TGTGCCAGTAGTATCCGGGACAGGCGAGGCGAGCAGTACTTC
TRBV27	TRBJ2-3	-	-	CASSLEPVTSTDTQYF	TGTGCCAGCAGTTTAGAGCCCGTAACTAGCACAGATACGCAGTATTTT
TRBV10-2	TRBJ1-5	-	-	CASSESKGLNQPQHF	TGCGCCAGCAGTGAGTCGAAGGGGCTCAATCAGCCCCAGCATTTT
TRBV2	TRBJ1-1	-	once	CASGQGGTAFF	TGTGCCAGCGGCCAGGGAGGAACTGCTTTCTTT
TRBV6-5	TRBJ2-7	-	-	CASSYSGLGGYEQYF	TGTGCCAGCAGTTACTCAGGGCTCGGAGGCTACGAGCAGTACTTC
TRBV27	TRBJ2-7	TRBD2	-	CASSFGLAGNYEQYF	TGTGCCAGCAGTTTCGGACTAGCGGGAAACTACGAGCAGTACTTC
TRBV5-1	TRBJ2-1	TRBD2	-	CASSRSLAGVSNEQFF	TGCGCCAGCAGCCGCTCACTAGCGGGGGTCTCGAATGAGCAGTTCTTC
TRBV18	TRBJ1-5	-	-	CASSEGIGQPQHF	TGTGCCAGCTCGGAGGGGATCGGTCAGCCCCAGCATTTT